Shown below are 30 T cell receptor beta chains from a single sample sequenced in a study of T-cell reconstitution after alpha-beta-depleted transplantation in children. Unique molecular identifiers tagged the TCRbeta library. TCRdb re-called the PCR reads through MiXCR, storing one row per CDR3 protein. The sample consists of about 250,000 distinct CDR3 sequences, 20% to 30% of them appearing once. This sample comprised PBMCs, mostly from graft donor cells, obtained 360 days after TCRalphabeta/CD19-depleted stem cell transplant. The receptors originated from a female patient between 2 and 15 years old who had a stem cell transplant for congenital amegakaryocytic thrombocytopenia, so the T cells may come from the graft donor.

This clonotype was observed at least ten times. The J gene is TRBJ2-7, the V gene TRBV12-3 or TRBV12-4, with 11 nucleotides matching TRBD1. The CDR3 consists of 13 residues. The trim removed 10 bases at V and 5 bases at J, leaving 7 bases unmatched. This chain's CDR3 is CATSRDRGDEQYF. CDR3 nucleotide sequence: TGTGCCACCAGCCGGGACAGGGGGGACGAGCAGTACTTC.

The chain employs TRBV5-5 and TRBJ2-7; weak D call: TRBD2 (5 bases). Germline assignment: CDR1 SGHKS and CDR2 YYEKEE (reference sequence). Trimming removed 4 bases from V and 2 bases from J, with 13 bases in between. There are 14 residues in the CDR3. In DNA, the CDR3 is TGTGCCAGCAGCCAGCCCCTAGCCCCCTACGAGCAGTACTTC. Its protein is CASSQPLAPYEQYF.

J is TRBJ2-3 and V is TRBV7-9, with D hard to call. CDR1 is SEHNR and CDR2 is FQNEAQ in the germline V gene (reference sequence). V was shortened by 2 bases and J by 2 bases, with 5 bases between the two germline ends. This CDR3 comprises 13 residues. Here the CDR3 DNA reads TGTGCCAGCAGCTTATTTTTCACAGATACGCAGTATTTT. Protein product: CASSLFFTDTQYF.

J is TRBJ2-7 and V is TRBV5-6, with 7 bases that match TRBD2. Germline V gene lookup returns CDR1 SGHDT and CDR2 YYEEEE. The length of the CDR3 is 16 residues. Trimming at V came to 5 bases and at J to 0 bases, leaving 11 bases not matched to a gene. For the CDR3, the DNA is TGTGCCAGCAGGGGGAGGGTAAGCGTCGTCTCCTACGAGCAGTACTTC. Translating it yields CASRGRVSVVSYEQYF.

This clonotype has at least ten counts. The CDR3 DNA is TGCGCCAGCAGCCAAGAACCAGTCTCCTACGAGCAGTACTTC. Protein product: CASSQEPVSYEQYF. The chain carries TRBV4-1 and TRBJ2-7; D gene ambiguous. Germline assignment: CDR1 MGHRA and CDR2 YSYEKL. Deletions cut 0 bases from V and 0 bases from J, with 6 bases between. CDR3 size: 14 residues.

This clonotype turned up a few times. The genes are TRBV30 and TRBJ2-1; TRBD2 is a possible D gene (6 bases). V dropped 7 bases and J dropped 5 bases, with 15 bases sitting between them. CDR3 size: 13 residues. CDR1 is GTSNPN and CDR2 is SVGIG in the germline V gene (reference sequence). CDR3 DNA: TGTGCCTACGAGGGGACTGGACACAATGAGCAGTTCTTC. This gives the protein CAYEGTGHNEQFF. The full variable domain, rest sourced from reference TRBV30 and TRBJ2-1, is SQTIHQWPATLVQPVGSPLSLECTVEGTSNPNLYWYRQAAGRGLQLLFYSVGIGQISSEVPQNLSASRPQDRQFILSSKKLLLSDSGFYLCAYEGTGHNEQFFGPGTRLTVL.

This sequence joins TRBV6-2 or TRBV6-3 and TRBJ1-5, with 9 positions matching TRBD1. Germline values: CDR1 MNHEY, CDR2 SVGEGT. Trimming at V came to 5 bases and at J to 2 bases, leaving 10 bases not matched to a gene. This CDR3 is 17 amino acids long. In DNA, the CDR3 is TGTGCCAGCAGTGACATCGGGACAGGGTGGGGCAATCAGCCCCAGCATTTT. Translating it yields CASSDIGTGWGNQPQHF.

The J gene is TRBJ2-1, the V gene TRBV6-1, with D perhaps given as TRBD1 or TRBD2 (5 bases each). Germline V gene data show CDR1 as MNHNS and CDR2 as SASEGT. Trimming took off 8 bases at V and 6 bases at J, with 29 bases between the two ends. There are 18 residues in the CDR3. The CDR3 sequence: CASAPNRLGRRARNEQFF. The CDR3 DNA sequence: TGTGCCAGCGCCCCAAATAGGTTGGGACGACGGGCTCGCAATGAGCAGTTCTTC.

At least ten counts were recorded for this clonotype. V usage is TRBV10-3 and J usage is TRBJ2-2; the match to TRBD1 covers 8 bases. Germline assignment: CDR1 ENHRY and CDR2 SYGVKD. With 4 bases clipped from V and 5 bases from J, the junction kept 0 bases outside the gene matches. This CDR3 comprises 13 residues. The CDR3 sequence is CAISGTGTGELFF. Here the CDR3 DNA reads TGTGCCATCAGTGGGACAGGGACCGGGGAGCTGTTTTTT.

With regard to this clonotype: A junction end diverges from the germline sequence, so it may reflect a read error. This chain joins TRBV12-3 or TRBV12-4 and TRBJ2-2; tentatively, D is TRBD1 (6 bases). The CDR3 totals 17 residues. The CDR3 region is CASSLGTGDKRTGELLF. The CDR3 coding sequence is TGTGCCAGCAGTTTAGGGACCGGGGACAAACGTACCGGGGAGCTGCTTTTT.

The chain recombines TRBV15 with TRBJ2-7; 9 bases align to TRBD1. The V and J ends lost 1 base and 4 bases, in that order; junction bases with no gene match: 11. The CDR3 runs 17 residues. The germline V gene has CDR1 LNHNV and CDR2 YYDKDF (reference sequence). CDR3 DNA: TGTGCCACCAGCAGAGTCCCCGGGACAGGGTTCGTGTACGAGCAGTACTTC. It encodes CATSRVPGTGFVYEQYF. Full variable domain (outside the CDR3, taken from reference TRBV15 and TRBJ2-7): DAMVIQNPRYQVTQFGKPVTLSCSQTLNHNVMYWYQQKSSQAPKLLFHYYDKDFNNEADTPDNFQSRRPNTSFCFLDIRSPGLGDTAMYLCATSRVPGTGFVYEQYFGPGTRLTVT.

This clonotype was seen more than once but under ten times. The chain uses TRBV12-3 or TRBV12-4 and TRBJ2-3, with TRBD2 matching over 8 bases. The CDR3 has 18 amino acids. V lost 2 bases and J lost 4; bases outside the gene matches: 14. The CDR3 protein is CASSLFQRGLVGADTQYF. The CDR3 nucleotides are TGTGCCAGCAGTTTATTCCAGCGGGGGTTGGTGGGCGCAGATACGCAGTATTTT.

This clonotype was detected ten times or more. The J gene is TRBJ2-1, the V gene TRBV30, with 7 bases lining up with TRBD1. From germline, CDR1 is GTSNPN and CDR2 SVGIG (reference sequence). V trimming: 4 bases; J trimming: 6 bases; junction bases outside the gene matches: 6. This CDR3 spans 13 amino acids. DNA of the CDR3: TGTGCCTGGAACCGGGACAGCCCCAATGAGCAGTTCTTC. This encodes CAWNRDSPNEQFF. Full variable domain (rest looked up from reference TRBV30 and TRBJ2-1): SQTIHQWPATLVQPVGSPLSLECTVEGTSNPNLYWYRQAAGRGLQLLFYSVGIGQISSEVPQNLSASRPQDRQFILSSKKLLLSDSGFYLCAWNRDSPNEQFFGPGTRLTVL.

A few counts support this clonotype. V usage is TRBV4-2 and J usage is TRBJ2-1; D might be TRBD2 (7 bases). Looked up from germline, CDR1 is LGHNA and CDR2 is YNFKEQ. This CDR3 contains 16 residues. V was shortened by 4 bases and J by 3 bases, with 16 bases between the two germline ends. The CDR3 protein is CASSLGGGAYYNEQFF. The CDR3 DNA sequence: TGTGCCAGCAGCCTCGGTGGGGGGGCTTACTACAATGAGCAGTTCTTC.

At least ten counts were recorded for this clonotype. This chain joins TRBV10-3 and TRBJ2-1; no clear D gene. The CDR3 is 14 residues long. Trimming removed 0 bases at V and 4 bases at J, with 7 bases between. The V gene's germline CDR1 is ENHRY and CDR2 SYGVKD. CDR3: CAISESLPYNEQFF. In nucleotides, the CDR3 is TGTGCCATCAGTGAGTCGTTGCCTTACAATGAGCAGTTCTTC.

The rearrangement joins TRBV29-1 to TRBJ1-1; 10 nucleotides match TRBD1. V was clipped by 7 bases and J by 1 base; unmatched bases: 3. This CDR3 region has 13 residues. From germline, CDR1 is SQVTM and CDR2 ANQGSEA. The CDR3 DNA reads TGCAGCGGGGACAGGGGAGAGAACACTGAAGCTTTCTTT. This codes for CSGDRGENTEAFF.

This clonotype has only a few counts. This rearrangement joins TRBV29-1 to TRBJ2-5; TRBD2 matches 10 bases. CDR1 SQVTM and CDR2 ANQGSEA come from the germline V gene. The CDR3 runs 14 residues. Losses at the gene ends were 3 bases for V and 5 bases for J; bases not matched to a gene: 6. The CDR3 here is CSVEVAGGGETQYF. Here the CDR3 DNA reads TGCAGCGTTGAGGTAGCGGGAGGTGGGGAGACCCAGTACTTC.

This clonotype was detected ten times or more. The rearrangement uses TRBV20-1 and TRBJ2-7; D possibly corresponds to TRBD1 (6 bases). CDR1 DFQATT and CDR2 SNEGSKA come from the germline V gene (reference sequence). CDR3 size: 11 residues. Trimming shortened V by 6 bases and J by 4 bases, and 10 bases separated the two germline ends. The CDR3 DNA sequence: TGCAGTGCAGGGACACCTTACGAGCAGTACTTC. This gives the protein CSAGTPYEQYF.

The CDR3 bases are TGTGCCAGCAGCTTAATTTTATACACCTACAATGAGCAGTTCTTC. It is translated as CASSLILYTYNEQFF. The V call is TRBV7-2, the J call TRBJ2-1, with D unresolved. From germline, CDR1 is SGHTA and CDR2 FQGNSA. Trimming left V 2 bases short and J 2 bases short, with 10 bases between. The CDR3 is made up of 15 amino acids.

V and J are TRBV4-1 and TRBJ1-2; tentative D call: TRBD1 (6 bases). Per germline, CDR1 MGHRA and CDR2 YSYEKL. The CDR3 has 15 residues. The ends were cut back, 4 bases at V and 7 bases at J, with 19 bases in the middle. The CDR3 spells CASSLPGQTGGGYTF. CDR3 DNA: TGCGCCAGCAGCCTTCCGGGACAAACCGGTGGTGGCTACACCTTC.

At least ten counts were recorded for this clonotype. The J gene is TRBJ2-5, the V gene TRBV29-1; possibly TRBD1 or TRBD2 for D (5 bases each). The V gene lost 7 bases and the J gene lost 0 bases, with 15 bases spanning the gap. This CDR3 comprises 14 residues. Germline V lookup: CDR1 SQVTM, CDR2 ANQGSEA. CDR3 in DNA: TGCAGCGGACGGGACCCGGTGTACCAAGAGACCCAGTACTTC. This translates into CSGRDPVYQETQYF. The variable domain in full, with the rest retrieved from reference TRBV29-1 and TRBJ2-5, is SAVISQKPSRDICQRGTSLTIQCQVDSQVTMMFWYRQQPGQSLTLIATANQGSEATYESGFVIDKFPISRPNLTFSTLTVSNMSPEDSSIYLCSGRDPVYQETQYFGPGTRLLVL.

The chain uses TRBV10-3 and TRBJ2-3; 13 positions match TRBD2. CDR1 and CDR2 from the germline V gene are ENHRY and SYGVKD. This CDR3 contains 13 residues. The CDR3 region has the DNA TGTGCGGTCACTAGCGGGAGGGCAGATACGCAGTATTTT. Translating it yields CAVTSGRADTQYF.

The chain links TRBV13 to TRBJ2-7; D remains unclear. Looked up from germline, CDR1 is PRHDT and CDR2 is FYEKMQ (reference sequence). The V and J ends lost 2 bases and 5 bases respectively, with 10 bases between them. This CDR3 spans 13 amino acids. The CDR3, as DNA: TGTGCCAGCAGCTTATGGGCTCCGAACGAGCAGTACTTC. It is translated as CASSLWAPNEQYF.

This chain's CDR3 is CASSYSNRGLETQYF. In DNA form, the CDR3 reads TGTGCCAGCAGTTACTCGAACAGGGGGCTGGAGACCCAGTACTTC. The genes are TRBV6-5 and TRBJ2-5, with 9 nucleotides matching TRBD1. CDR1 is MNHEY, CDR2 SVGAGI, per germline. The CDR3 loop spans 15 amino acids. V lost 0 bases, J lost 5 bases, and 4 bases stayed unmatched.

DNA for the CDR3: TGTGCCAGTAGTGCTGGGACAGGGAACGTTGAGACCCAGTACTTC. The encoded protein is CASSAGTGNVETQYF. The chain has TRBV19 and TRBJ2-5; 9 bases are shared with TRBD1. Trimming cost V 5 bases and J 5 bases; bases outside gene matches: 9. Germline values: CDR1 LNHDA, CDR2 SQIVND (reference sequence). The CDR3 is made up of 15 amino acids.

The CDR3 DNA sequence: TGTGCCACCAGCAGAGCGGGGGAACGTACACAGTTCTTC. Protein: CATSRAGERTQFF. The chain joins TRBV15 to TRBJ2-1; D possibly corresponds to TRBD2 (6 bases). CDR1 LNHNV and CDR2 YYDKDF come from the germline V gene (reference sequence). Deletions cut 1 base from V and 13 bases from J, with 14 bases between. This CDR3 comprises 13 residues.

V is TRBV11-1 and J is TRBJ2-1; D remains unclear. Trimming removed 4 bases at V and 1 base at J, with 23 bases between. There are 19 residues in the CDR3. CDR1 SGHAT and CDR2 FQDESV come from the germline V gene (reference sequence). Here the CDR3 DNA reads TGTGCCAGCAGCTCACCCCCCGAGAACATATTACTTTCCTACAATGAGCAGTTCTTC. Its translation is CASSSPPENILLSYNEQFF.

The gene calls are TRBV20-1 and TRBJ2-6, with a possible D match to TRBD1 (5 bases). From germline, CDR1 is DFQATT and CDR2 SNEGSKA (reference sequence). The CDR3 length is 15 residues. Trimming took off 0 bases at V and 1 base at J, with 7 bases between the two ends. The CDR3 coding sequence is TGCAGTGCTAGAGATCCAGGGTCTGGGGCCAACGTCCTGACTTTC. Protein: CSARDPGSGANVLTF.

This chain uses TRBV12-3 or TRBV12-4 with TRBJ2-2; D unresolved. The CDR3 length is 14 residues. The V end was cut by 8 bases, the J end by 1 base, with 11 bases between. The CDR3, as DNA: TGTGCCAGCGGAGTGGGCGTGAACACCGGGGAGCTGTTTTTT. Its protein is CASGVGVNTGELFF.

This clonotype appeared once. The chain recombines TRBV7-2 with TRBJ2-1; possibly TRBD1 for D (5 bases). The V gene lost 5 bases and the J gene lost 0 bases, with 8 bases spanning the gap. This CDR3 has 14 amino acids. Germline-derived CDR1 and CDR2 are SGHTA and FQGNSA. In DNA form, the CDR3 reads TGTGCCAGCAGCGGGGCGAGCTCCTACAATGAGCAGTTCTTC. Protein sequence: CASSGASSYNEQFF. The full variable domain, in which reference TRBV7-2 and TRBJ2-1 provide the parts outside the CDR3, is GAGVSQSPSNKVTEKGKDVELRCDPISGHTALYWYRQSLGQGLEFLIYFQGNSAPDKSGLPSDRFSAERTGGSVSTLTIQRTQQEDSAVYLCASSGASSYNEQFFGPGTRLTVL.